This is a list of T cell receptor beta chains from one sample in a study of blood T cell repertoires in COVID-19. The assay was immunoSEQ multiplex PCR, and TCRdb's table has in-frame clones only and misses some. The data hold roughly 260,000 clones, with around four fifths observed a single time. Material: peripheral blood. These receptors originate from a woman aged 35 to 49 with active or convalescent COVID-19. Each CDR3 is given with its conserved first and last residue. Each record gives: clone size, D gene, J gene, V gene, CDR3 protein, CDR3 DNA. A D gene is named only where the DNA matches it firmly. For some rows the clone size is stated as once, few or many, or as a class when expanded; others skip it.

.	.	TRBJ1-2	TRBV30	CAWSVSRGVGANYGYTF	TGTGCCTGGAGTGTATCCAGGGGAGTGGGGGCTAACTATGGCTACACCTTC
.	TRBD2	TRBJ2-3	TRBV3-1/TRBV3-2	CASSQDIVTSGYTDTQYF	TGTGCCAGCAGCCAAGATATAGTGACTAGCGGGTACACAGATACGCAGTATTTT
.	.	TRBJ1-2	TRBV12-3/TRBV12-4	CASSLPGSYGYTF	TGTGCCAGCAGTTTACCGGGGAGCTATGGCTACACCTTC
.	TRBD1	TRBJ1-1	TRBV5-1	CASTLGTGSTEAFF	TGCGCCAGCACCTTAGGGACAGGGAGCACTGAAGCTTTCTTT
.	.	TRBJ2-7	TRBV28	CASRRQGYEQYF	TGTGCCAGCAGGAGACAAGGCTACGAGCAGTACTTC
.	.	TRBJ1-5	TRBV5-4	CASSWGGSQPQHF	TGTGCCAGCAGCTGGGGGGGGTCTCAGCCCCAGCATTTT
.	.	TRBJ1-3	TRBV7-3	CASSLTGGSSGNTIYF	TGTGCCAGCAGCTTAACGGGTGGGAGCTCTGGAAACACCATATATTTT
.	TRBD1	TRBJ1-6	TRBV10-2	CASSEQGATPLHF	TGCGCCAGCAGTGAGCAGGGGGCGACCCCCCTCCACTTT
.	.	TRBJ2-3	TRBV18	CASSPRPPTASTDTQYF	TGTGCCAGCTCACCACGACCACCGACAGCTAGCACAGATACGCAGTATTTT
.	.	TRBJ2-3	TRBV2	CASSEVFAGQDTQYF	TGTGCCAGCAGTGAAGTCTTTGCAGGTCAAGATACGCAGTATTTT
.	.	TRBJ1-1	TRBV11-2	CASSFSGGRGTEAFF	TGTGCCAGCAGCTTCTCGGGTGGGAGGGGAACTGAAGCTTTCTTT
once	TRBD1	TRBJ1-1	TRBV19	CASSNPGQHTEAFF	TGTGCCAGTAGTAACCCGGGACAGCACACTGAAGCTTTCTTT
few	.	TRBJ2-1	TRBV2	CASKGRVHNEQFF	TGTGCCAGCAAGGGCAGGGTCCACAATGAGCAGTTCTTC
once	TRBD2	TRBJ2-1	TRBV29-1	CSVESGDGGDNEQFF	TGCAGCGTTGAGTCCGGGGACGGGGGGGACAATGAGCAGTTCTTC
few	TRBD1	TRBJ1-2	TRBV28	CASNGQEGLWYGYTF	TGTGCCAGCAATGGACAGGAAGGGCTTTGGTATGGCTACACCTTC
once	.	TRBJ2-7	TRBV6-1	CASSEARVYEQYF	TGTGCCAGCAGTGAAGCCAGGGTGTACGAGCAGTACTTC
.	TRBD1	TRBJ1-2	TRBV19	CASNPGTAYGYTF	TGTGCCAGTAACCCCGGGACAGCCTATGGCTACACCTTC
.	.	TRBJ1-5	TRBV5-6	CASSLQQGGNQPQHF	TGTGCCAGCAGCTTACAACAGGGAGGGAATCAGCCCCAGCATTTT
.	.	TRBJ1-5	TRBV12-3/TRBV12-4	CASSFQYQPQHF	TGTGCCAGCAGTTTCCAGTATCAGCCCCAGCATTTT
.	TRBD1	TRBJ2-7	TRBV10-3	CAITREQGGYEQYF	TGTGCCATCACGCGAGAACAGGGGGGCTACGAGCAGTACTTC
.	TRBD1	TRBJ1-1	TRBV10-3	CAISPRQGGTEAFF	TGTGCCATCAGTCCCCGACAGGGGGGCACTGAAGCTTTCTTT
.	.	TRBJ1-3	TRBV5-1	CASTIPSGNTIYF	TGCGCCAGCACAATCCCCTCTGGAAACACCATATATTTT
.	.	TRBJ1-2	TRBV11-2	CASSSLSGQTTGYTF	TGTGCCAGCAGCTCTCTCTCGGGACAAACAACAGGCTACACCTTC
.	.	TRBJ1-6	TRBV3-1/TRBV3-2	CASSQDWTVSPLHF	TGTGCCAGCAGCCAAGATTGGACTGTTTCACCCCTCCACTTT
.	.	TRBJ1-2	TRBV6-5	CASSAAGPSHTF	TGTGCCAGCAGCGCTGCGGGGCCCTCGCACACCTTC
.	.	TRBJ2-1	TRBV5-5	CATALGSHYNEQFF	TGTGCCACCGCTCTGGGCAGTCACTACAATGAGCAGTTCTTC
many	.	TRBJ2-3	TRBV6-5	CASTREVTSTDTQYF	TGTGCCAGCACCAGGGAGGTGACTAGCACAGATACGCAGTATTTT
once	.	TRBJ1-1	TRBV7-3	CASSLRSSGDGSTEAFF	TGTGCCAGCAGCTTACGGAGCTCGGGGGACGGTTCCACTGAAGCTTTCTTT